This is a list of T cell receptor beta chains from one sample in a study of blood T cell repertoires in COVID-19. TCRdb keeps only in-frame clones here, not all; method: immunoSEQ multiplex PCR. The sample has approximately 300,000 clones, about 89% seen once. The material sequenced was PBMCs or T cells enriched from blood (not recorded which). The receptors were gathered from a man aged 55 to 70 who had recovered from COVID-19. CDR3s include the opening cysteine and the closing phenylalanine or tryptophan. Fields, in order: CDR3 DNA, CDR3 protein, J gene, V gene, D gene, clone size. A D gene is named only where the DNA matches it firmly. Some rows mark clone size as missing; the rest say once, few, many or name a class of expanded clone.

CDR3nt: TGCGCCAGCAGCGGCGGGAGTTCCAATGAGCAGTTCTTC
CDR3aa: CASSGGSSNEQFF
j_gene: TRBJ2-1
v_gene: TRBV5-1
d_gene: TRBD2
abundance: .

CDR3nt: TGTGCCAGCAGTGAAAGGGTGAGGGCTAGCGGACAGGGGGCCAACGTCCTGACTTTC
CDR3aa: CASSERVRASGQGANVLTF
j_gene: TRBJ2-6
v_gene: TRBV6-1
d_gene: .
abundance: .

CDR3nt: TGTGCCAGCAGTGAAGATGGAGAAGAGACCCAGTACTTC
CDR3aa: CASSEDGEETQYF
j_gene: TRBJ2-5
v_gene: TRBV6-1
d_gene: .
abundance: .

CDR3nt: TGTGCCAGCAGTCCTCAGGGAAATTCGGGCTACACCTTC
CDR3aa: CASSPQGNSGYTF
j_gene: TRBJ1-2
v_gene: TRBV7-9
d_gene: .
abundance: .

CDR3nt: TGTGCCAGCAGTTACGCAGGGGACTCCTACGAGCAGTACTTC
CDR3aa: CASSYAGDSYEQYF
j_gene: TRBJ2-7
v_gene: TRBV6-5
d_gene: .
abundance: .

CDR3nt: TGTGCCACCAGTGAGACAACTAACTATGGCTACACCTTC
CDR3aa: CATSETTNYGYTF
j_gene: TRBJ1-2
v_gene: TRBV24-1
d_gene: .
abundance: .

CDR3nt: TGTGCCAGCAGCGGCCCCCCCAGCGCCCAGTACTTC
CDR3aa: CASSGPPSAQYF
j_gene: TRBJ2-5
v_gene: TRBV21-1
d_gene: .
abundance: .

CDR3nt: TGTGCCAGCAGTACTCCTAGGGCGGGGGGGAGACACTACGAGCAGTACTTC
CDR3aa: CASSTPRAGGRHYEQYF
j_gene: TRBJ2-7
v_gene: TRBV28
d_gene: TRBD2
abundance: once

CDR3nt: TGTGCCAGCTACAGGGTTTCGAATGAGCAGTTCTTC
CDR3aa: CASYRVSNEQFF
j_gene: TRBJ2-1
v_gene: TRBV18
d_gene: .
abundance: .

CDR3nt: TGTGCCATCAGTGTCACACAGGGGAGGACTGAAGCTTTCTTT
CDR3aa: CAISVTQGRTEAFF
j_gene: TRBJ1-1
v_gene: TRBV10-3
d_gene: TRBD1
abundance: .

CDR3nt: TGTGCCAGCAGTCTTGTTCTAGCGGGAGGGGGGGATACGCAGTATTTT
CDR3aa: CASSLVLAGGGDTQYF
j_gene: TRBJ2-3
v_gene: TRBV28
d_gene: TRBD2
abundance: .

CDR3nt: TGTGCCAGCAGCCAGGGAGCAGGGGGCCTCCACTCCTACGAGCAGTACTTC
CDR3aa: CASSQGAGGLHSYEQYF
j_gene: TRBJ2-7
v_gene: TRBV7-9
d_gene: TRBD1
abundance: .

CDR3nt: TGTGCCAGCAGCCAAGTCCGGGACAATGCCTACGAGCAGTACTTC
CDR3aa: CASSQVRDNAYEQYF
j_gene: TRBJ2-7
v_gene: TRBV4-2
d_gene: .
abundance: .

CDR3nt: TGTGCCAGCTTTCCGAGACTTTCCACAGATACGCAGTATTTT
CDR3aa: CASFPRLSTDTQYF
j_gene: TRBJ2-3
v_gene: TRBV18
d_gene: .
abundance: .

CDR3nt: TGTGCCAGCAGCCAAACAAAAAGCTCCTACGAGCAGTACTTC
CDR3aa: CASSQTKSSYEQYF
j_gene: TRBJ2-7
v_gene: TRBV3-1/TRBV3-2
d_gene: .
abundance: .

CDR3nt: TGTGCCAGTCGGCTCAGCGCTGGAAACACCATATATTTT
CDR3aa: CASRLSAGNTIYF
j_gene: TRBJ1-3
v_gene: TRBV19
d_gene: .
abundance: few

CDR3nt: TGTGCCAGCAGTTTAACAGGGGTAGGCCAGCCCCAGCATTTT
CDR3aa: CASSLTGVGQPQHF
j_gene: TRBJ1-5
v_gene: TRBV2
d_gene: TRBD1
abundance: .

CDR3nt: TGTGCCAGCAGTTCCACCCGCAGGGGGCGATACGAGCAGTACTTC
CDR3aa: CASSSTRRGRYEQYF
j_gene: TRBJ2-7
v_gene: TRBV6-5
d_gene: TRBD1
abundance: .

CDR3nt: TGTGCCAGCAGTCCCGGACAGGGTTCCACCGGGGAGCTGTTTTTT
CDR3aa: CASSPGQGSTGELFF
j_gene: TRBJ2-2
v_gene: TRBV28
d_gene: TRBD1
abundance: .